The T cell receptor beta chain described here comes from a study of blood T cells in healthy people across ages. Russia was home to the donors, healthy Caucasian individuals aged roughly 6 to 100. Then a second PCR, running about 7 to 11 cycles, was carried out with a sample-barcoded 5' primer and a J-beta primer mix. Carrying 12 random nucleotides, a template-switch adaptor labeled each individual cDNA molecule. TCRdb used MiXCR to reprocess the 5' RACE reads, holding one entry per CDR3 protein. The data contain roughly 1,000,000 distinct CDR3 sequences, less than 25% of them singletons. CDR3 size: 15 residues. CDR1 is MGHDK, CDR2 SYGVNS, per germline. V lost 0 bases and J 4 bases, leaving 12 bases between the germline ends. The sample was also reused in another study, on T cells of mothers and their children. That paper notes: A few healthy Caucasian mothers gave samples, and so did their six children. Related and unrelated pairs show similar thymic shaping of TCR recombination output.

The source is a girl aged 2-10 years in good health. The chain recombines TRBV25-1 with TRBJ2-5; D gene ambiguous. The sequencing input was blood. This CDR3 reads CASSEYMGLGETQYF. DNA of the CDR3: TGTGCCAGCAGTGAATATATGGGGTTGGGAGAGACCCAGTACTTC. Filled out from reference TRBV25-1 and TRBJ2-5, the complete variable domain reads EADIYQTPRYLVIGTGKKITLECSQTMGHDKMYWYQQDPGMELHLIHYSYGVNSTEKGDLSSESTVSRIRTEHFPLTLESARPSHTSQYLCASSEYMGLGETQYFGPGTRLLVL.